The following is a T cell receptor beta chain sequence with its context. What it binds is unknown. The assay was immunoSEQ multiplex PCR, and TCRdb's table has in-frame clones only and misses some. This sample has some 130,000 clones, with over 90% found just once. The CDR3 has 13 residues. Deletions cut 1 base from V and 8 bases from J, with 6 bases between. The V gene's germline CDR1 is SGHVS and CDR2 FQNEAQ. The data derive from a study of T cell responses to AZD1222 COVID-19 vaccine. Study-wide points: A mostly white British donor set with more females was recruited, and clonal diversity was possibly underestimated. Repertoire collection took place solely once the T cell response had peaked. Reportedly, close to half of spike-specific TCRs are directed against unmutated variant regions.

Sequencing used peripheral blood, obtained on day 0 of AZD1222 vaccination. This sequence was found in an adult in good health. The V call is TRBV7-8, the J call TRBJ1-6; D remains unclear. Written as DNA, the CDR3 is TGTGCCAGCAGCTTAGGGATAGATTCACCCCTCCACTTT. As protein: CASSLGIDSPLHF. The entire variable domain, with the rest obtained from reference TRBV7-8 and TRBJ1-6, is as follows: GAGVSQSPRYKVAKRGQDVALRCDPISGHVSLFWYQQALGQGPEFLTYFQNEAQLDKSGLPSDRFFAERPEGSVSTLKIQRTQQEDSAVYLCASSLGIDSPLHFGNGTRLTVT.